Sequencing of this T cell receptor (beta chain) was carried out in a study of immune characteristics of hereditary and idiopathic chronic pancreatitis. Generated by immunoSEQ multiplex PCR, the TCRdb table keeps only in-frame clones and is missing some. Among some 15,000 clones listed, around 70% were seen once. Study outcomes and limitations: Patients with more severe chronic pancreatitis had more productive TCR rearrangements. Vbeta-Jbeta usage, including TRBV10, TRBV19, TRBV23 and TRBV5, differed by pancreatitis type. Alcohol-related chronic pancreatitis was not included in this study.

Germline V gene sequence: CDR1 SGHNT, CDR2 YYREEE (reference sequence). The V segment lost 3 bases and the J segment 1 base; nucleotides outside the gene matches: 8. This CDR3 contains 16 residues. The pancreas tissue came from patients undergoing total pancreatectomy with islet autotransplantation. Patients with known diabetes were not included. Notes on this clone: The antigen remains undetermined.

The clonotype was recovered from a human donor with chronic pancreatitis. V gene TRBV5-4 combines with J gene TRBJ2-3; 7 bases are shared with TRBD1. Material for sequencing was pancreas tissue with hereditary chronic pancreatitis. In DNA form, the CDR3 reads TGTGCCAGCAGCTATCAGACAGGGCGCCGCACAGATACGCAGTATTTT. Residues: CASSYQTGRRTDTQYF.